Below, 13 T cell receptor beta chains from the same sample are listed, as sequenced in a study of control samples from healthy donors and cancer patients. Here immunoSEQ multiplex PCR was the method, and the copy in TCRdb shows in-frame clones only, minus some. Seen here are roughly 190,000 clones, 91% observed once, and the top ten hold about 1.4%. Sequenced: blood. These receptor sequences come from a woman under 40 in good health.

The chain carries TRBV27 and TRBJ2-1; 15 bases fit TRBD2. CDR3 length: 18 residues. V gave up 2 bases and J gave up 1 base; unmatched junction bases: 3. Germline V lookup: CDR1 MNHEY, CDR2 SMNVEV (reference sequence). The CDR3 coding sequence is TGTGCCAGCAGTTTACGGACTAGCGGGAGGGGGTCCTACAATGAGCAGTTCTTC. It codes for CASSLRTSGRGSYNEQFF.

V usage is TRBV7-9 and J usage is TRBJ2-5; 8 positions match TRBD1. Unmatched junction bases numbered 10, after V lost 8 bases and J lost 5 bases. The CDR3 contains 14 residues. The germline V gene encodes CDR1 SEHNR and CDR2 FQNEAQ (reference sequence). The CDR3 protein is CASRNRQGIETQYF. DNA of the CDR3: TGTGCCAGCCGTAATCGACAGGGGATCGAGACCCAGTACTTC.

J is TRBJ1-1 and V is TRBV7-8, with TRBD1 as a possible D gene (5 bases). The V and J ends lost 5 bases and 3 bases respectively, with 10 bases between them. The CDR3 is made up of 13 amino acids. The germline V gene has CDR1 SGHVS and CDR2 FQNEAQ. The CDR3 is CASSDRGDTEAFF. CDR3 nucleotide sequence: TGTGCCAGCAGCGATCGAGGGGACACTGAAGCTTTCTTT.

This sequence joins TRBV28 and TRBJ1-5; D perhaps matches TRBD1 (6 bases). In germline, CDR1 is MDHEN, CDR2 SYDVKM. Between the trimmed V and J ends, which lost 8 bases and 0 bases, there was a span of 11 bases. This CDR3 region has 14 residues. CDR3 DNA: TGTGCCAGCTCCCGGGACAATAGCAATCAGCCCCAGCATTTT. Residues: CASSRDNSNQPQHF.

In DNA, the CDR3 is TGTGCCAGCAGGACAGGGTATAGTGAAAAACTGTTTTTT. Its protein product is CASRTGYSEKLFF. This chain links TRBV28 with TRBJ1-4, with 7 bases fitting TRBD1. V was pared by 6 bases and J by 7 bases, with 5 bases of the junction left unmatched. The germline V gene has CDR1 MDHEN and CDR2 SYDVKM. The CDR3 is made up of 13 amino acids.

The CDR3 region has the DNA TGTGCCAGCAGCCCCAACCCGGGACAGGGAAACTATGGCTACACCTTC. Its protein is CASSPNPGQGNYGYTF. The V gene is TRBV25-1, the J gene TRBJ1-2, with 9 nucleotides matching TRBD1. Germline lookup yields CDR1 MGHDK and CDR2 SYGVNS. CDR3 length: 16 residues. Trimming cost V 6 bases and J 2 bases; bases outside gene matches: 10.

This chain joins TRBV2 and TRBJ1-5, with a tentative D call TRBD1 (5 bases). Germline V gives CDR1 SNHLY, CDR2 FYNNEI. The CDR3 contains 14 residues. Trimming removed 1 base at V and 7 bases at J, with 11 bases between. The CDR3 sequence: CASSEGRGQQPQHF. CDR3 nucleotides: TGTGCCAGCAGTGAAGGGCGGGGCCAACAGCCCCAGCATTTT.

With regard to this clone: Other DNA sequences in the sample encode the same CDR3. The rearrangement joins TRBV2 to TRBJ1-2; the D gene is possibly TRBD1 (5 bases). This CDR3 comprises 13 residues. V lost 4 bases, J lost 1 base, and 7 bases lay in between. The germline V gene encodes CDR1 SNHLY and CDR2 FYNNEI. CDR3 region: CASSGQLNYGYTF. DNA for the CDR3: TGTGCCAGCAGTGGACAGCTTAACTATGGCTACACCTTC.

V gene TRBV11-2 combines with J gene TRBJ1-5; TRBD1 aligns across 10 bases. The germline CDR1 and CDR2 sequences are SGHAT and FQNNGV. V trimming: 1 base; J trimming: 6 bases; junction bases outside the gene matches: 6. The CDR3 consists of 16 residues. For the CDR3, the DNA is TGTGCCAGCAGCTTAGCGGGACAGGGGAGCGGTCAGCCCCAGCATTTT. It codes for CASSLAGQGSGQPQHF.

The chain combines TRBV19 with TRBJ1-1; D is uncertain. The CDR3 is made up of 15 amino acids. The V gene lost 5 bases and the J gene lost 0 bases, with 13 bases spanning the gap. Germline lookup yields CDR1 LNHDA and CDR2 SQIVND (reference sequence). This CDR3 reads CASSSGRIMNTEAFF. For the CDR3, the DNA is TGTGCCAGTAGTTCCGGACGGATCATGAACACTGAAGCTTTCTTT.

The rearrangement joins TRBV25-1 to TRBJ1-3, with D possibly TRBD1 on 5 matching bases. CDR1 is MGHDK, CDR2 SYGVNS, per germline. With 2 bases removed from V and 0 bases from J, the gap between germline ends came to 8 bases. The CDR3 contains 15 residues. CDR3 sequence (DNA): TGTGCCAGCAGTGAACCAGGGAGCTCTGGAAACACCATATATTTT. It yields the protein CASSEPGSSGNTIYF.

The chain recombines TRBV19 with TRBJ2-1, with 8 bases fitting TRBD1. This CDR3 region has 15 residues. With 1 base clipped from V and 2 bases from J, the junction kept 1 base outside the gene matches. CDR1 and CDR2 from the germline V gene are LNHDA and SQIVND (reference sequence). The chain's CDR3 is CASSIGQGPYNEQFF. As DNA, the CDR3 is TGTGCCAGTAGTATAGGACAGGGGCCCTACAATGAGCAGTTCTTC.

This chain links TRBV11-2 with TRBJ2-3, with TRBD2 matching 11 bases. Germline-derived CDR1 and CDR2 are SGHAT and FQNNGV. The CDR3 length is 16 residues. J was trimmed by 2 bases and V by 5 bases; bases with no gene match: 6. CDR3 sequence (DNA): TGTGCCAGCAGCCCCTATAGCGGGAGGGCCACAGATACGCAGTATTTT. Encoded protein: CASSPYSGRATDTQYF. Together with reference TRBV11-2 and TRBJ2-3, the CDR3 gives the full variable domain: EAGVAQSPRYKIIEKRQSVAFWCNPISGHATLYWYQQILGQGPKLLIQFQNNGVVDDSQLPKDRFSAERLKGVDSTLKIQPAKLEDSAVYLCASSPYSGRATDTQYFGPGTRLTVL.